What follows are 18 T cell receptor beta chains derived from one specimen sequenced in a study of blood T cell repertoires in COVID-19. Measured with immunoSEQ multiplex PCR; TCRdb has only the in-frame clones, and not every one. The sample contains 200,000 to 250,000 clones, 87% of which appear only once. Sample: PBMCs or T cells enriched from blood (not recorded which). The receptors were sampled from a woman younger than 45 with acute COVID-19.

This chain links TRBV27 with TRBJ1-5; D remains ambiguous. CDR1 and CDR2 from the germline V gene are MNHEY and SMNVEV (reference sequence). The CDR3 length is 15 residues. Trimming cost V 3 bases and J 1 base, with 10 bases left between them. CDR3 sequence: CASSFTLRSNQPQHF. DNA for the CDR3: TGTGCCAGCAGTTTCACCCTCAGGAGCAATCAGCCCCAGCATTTT.

This chain connects TRBV27 to TRBJ2-2; 9 nucleotides align to TRBD1. Germline loops: CDR1 MNHEY, CDR2 SMNVEV (reference sequence). CDR3 size: 15 residues. The V segment lost 5 bases and the J segment 6 bases; nucleotides outside the gene matches: 7. The CDR3 nucleotides read TGTGCCAGCAGTCCGCCGGGACAGGGACCCGGGGAGCTGTTTTTT. Residues: CASSPPGQGPGELFF.

The count of this clone is one. The chain combines TRBV19 with TRBJ1-5; 12 bases agree with TRBD1. J lost 8 bases, V lost 6 bases, and 11 bases had no gene match. Germline V gives CDR1 LNHDA, CDR2 SQIVND (reference sequence). The CDR3 has 16 amino acids. The CDR3 here is CASSRGTGGLGKPQHF. The CDR3 coding sequence is TGTGCCAGTAGCCGAGGGACAGGGGGCCTGGGCAAGCCCCAGCATTTT.

The V gene is TRBV5-1, the J gene TRBJ1-6; 10 nucleotides line up with TRBD1. CDR1 is SGHRS, CDR2 YFSETQ, per germline. CDR3 length equals 15 residues. V lost 6 bases and J lost 8; bases outside the gene matches: 8. The CDR3, as DNA: TGCGCCAGCAAGGACAGGGGGGGCTCGGATTCACCCCTCCACTTT. Its translation is CASKDRGGSDSPLHF.

V and J are TRBV25-1 and TRBJ1-4, with 7 bases matching TRBD1. Per germline, CDR1 MGHDK and CDR2 SYGVNS. V lost 6 bases to trimming and J lost 7 bases; unmatched junction nucleotides: 5. CDR3 length: 13 residues. The CDR3 here is CASSPGQSEKLFF. DNA of the CDR3: TGTGCCAGCAGCCCGGGACAGTCTGAAAAACTGTTTTTT.

This clone has only a few counts. This sample includes further DNA sequences coding for the same CDR3. The V call is TRBV6-5, the J call TRBJ1-1; a weak D match, TRBD1 (5 bases). CDR1 is MNHEY and CDR2 is SVGAGI in the germline V gene. Trimming left V 6 bases short and J 1 base short, with 9 bases between. CDR3 length: 13 amino acids. The chain's CDR3 is CASRLQGNTEAFF. CDR3 nucleotide sequence: TGTGCCAGCAGACTCCAGGGGAACACTGAAGCTTTCTTT.

V and J are TRBV2 and TRBJ1-1, with 7 bases matching TRBD1. After removal of 3 bases from V and 1 base from J, the junction contained 2 bases not matched to a gene. CDR1 is SNHLY and CDR2 is FYNNEI in the germline V gene. CDR3 length: 14 amino acids. This chain's CDR3 is CASSDRTGNTEAFF. Here the CDR3 DNA reads TGTGCCAGCAGTGACCGGACAGGGAACACTGAAGCTTTCTTT.

The chain couples TRBV7-9 to TRBJ1-2; 7 nucleotides line up with TRBD1. The J segment lost 1 base and the V segment lost 3 bases, leaving 2 bases of the junction unmatched. Germline lookup yields CDR1 SEHNR and CDR2 FQNEAQ (reference sequence). This CDR3 contains 14 residues. CDR3 sequence reads: CASSLGQSNYGYTF. DNA of the CDR3: TGTGCCAGCAGCTTGGGACAGAGTAACTATGGCTACACCTTC.

The genes are TRBV4-1 and TRBJ2-7, with a possible D match to TRBD2 (5 bases). Germline V gene sequence: CDR1 MGHRA, CDR2 YSYEKL. Trimming pared 0 bases from V and 3 bases from J, leaving 9 bases between. The CDR3 spans 14 residues. The CDR3 loop is CASSQDYGLYEQYF. The CDR3, as DNA: TGCGCCAGCAGCCAAGATTACGGACTCTACGAGCAGTACTTC.

A few counts support this clone. This chain joins TRBV4-3 and TRBJ1-6, with TRBD1 matching over 9 bases. This CDR3 is 18 amino acids long. J gave up 6 bases and V 4 bases, and 13 bases lay outside the gene matches. Germline CDR1 reads LGHNA; CDR2 reads YSLEER. CDR3 sequence reads: CASSLYLGGQGSNSPLHF. Written as DNA, the CDR3 is TGCGCCAGCAGCCTTTATTTGGGGGGACAGGGCTCTAATTCACCCCTCCACTTT.

The rearrangement uses TRBV7-2 and TRBJ1-1; TRBD1 agrees at 7 bases. Germline CDR1 is SGHTA and CDR2 is FQGNSA. The trim removed 8 bases at V and 6 bases at J, leaving 15 bases unmatched. The CDR3 is 15 amino acids. This CDR3 is CASGPRGTAYPEAFF. The CDR3 DNA follows: TGTGCCAGCGGCCCAAGGGGGACAGCATACCCTGAAGCTTTCTTT.

For this clone: Other DNA sequences from this sample encode an identical CDR3 as well. This rearrangement joins TRBV6-5 to TRBJ1-2, with D hard to call. Trimming took off 5 bases at V and 0 bases at J, with 7 bases between the two ends. This CDR3 contains 13 residues. Germline V gene data show CDR1 as MNHEY and CDR2 as SVGAGI. The CDR3 DNA is TGTGCCAGCAGTACGGGGACTAACTATGGCTACACCTTC. Protein product: CASSTGTNYGYTF.

The V gene is TRBV7-8, the J gene TRBJ2-2, with D possibly matching TRBD2 (5 bases). The CDR3 consists of 14 residues. Germline CDR1 SGHVS, CDR2 FQNEAQ. V lost 5 bases, J lost 7 bases, and 14 bases lay in between. The chain's CDR3 is CASSPKRGFGELFF. The CDR3 DNA reads TGTGCCAGCAGCCCGAAAAGAGGGTTCGGGGAGCTGTTTTTT. Supplemented by reference TRBV7-8 and TRBJ2-2, the full variable domain reads GAGVSQSPRYKVAKRGQDVALRCDPISGHVSLFWYQQALGQGPEFLTYFQNEAQLDKSGLPSDRFFAERPEGSVSTLKIQRTQQEDSAVYLCASSPKRGFGELFFGEGSRLTVL.

The sample holds one count of this clone. The genes are TRBV20-1 and TRBJ1-2; D may be TRBD1 (5 bases). The V end lost 3 bases, the J end lost 3 bases, and 14 bases lay between the germline ends. Per germline, CDR1 DFQATT and CDR2 SNEGSKA (reference sequence). This CDR3 comprises 14 residues. CDR3 sequence: CSASPRGKYYGYTF. CDR3 bases: TGCAGTGCTAGTCCCCGGGGGAAGTACTATGGCTACACCTTC.

This clone was observed once. This chain uses TRBV20-1 with TRBJ1-2, with D unclear. Per the germline V gene, CDR1 is DFQATT and CDR2 is SNEGSKA (reference sequence). CDR3 length: 12 residues. The V end was cut by 3 bases, the J end by 4 bases, with 9 bases between. CDR3 sequence: CSASTDIYGYTF. The CDR3 DNA reads TGCAGTGCTAGTACAGATATCTATGGCTACACCTTC.

The chain is built from TRBV6-5 and TRBJ1-1, with TRBD1 matching over 7 bases. V shed 8 bases and J 2 bases; nucleotides not matched to a gene: 8. CDR3 length: 14 residues. From germline, CDR1 is MNHEY and CDR2 SVGAGI. CDR3 bases: TGTGCCAGCGCTCGGAGACAGGGAAACACTGAAGCTTTCTTT. Translating it yields CASARRQGNTEAFF.

The chain carries TRBV10-3 and TRBJ2-1; the match to TRBD2 covers 13 bases. The V and J ends lost 6 bases and 7 bases, in that order; junction bases with no gene match: 3. The CDR3 extends over 14 amino acids. Germline V CDR1 and CDR2: ENHRY, SYGVKD. The CDR3 reads CAISPLAGGNEQFF. For the CDR3, the DNA is TGTGCCATCAGCCCACTAGCGGGGGGGAATGAGCAGTTCTTC.

This sequence joins TRBV18 and TRBJ1-1, with no clear D. Per the germline V gene, CDR1 is KGHSH and CDR2 is LQKENI. The CDR3 contains 14 residues. Trimming removed 4 bases from V and 1 base from J, with 10 bases in between. The CDR3 nucleotides read TGTGCCAGCTCACTCGATCCCGGGAACACTGAAGCTTTCTTT. This sequence encodes CASSLDPGNTEAFF.